Listed here are 24 T cell receptor beta chains from one sample, sequenced in a study of glioma-infiltrating T cells. Amplification of TCR alpha and beta CDR3 regions from RNA used iRepertoire nested multiplex PCR. TCRdb analysed the multiplex PCR reads with MiXCR anew, one entry per CDR3 protein. The sample has about 210,000 distinct CDR3 sequences, over 25% seen once; the top ten hold 20% to 25%. The sample comprised glioma tissue, nonneoplastic brain tissue, or PBMCs (not recorded which). The origin of the receptors is a human donor with low-grade glioma or glioblastoma, undergoing nonglioma brain surgery, or in good health (not recorded which).

Many counts were recorded for this clonotype. The chain combines TRBV15 with TRBJ1-4, with D maybe TRBD1 (5 bases). The germline V and J ends were trimmed by 0 bases and 7 bases, with 15 bases remaining between them. CDR1 LNHNV and CDR2 YYDKDF come from the germline V gene (reference sequence). The CDR3 consists of 16 residues. This CDR3 is CATSRDRGVEGEKLFF. The CDR3 DNA sequence: TGTGCCACCAGCAGAGACAGAGGGGTGGAGGGTGAAAAACTGTTTTTT.

On this clonotype itself: One junction end disagrees with the germline gene, perhaps due to a read error. This chain links TRBV4-1 with TRBJ2-1, with TRBD1 as a possible D gene (5 bases). Looked up from germline, CDR1 is MGHRA and CDR2 is YSYEKL. CDR3 length: 15 amino acids. This chain's CDR3 is CASSPSRVSANKQFF. In DNA form, the CDR3 reads TGCGCCAGCAGCCCCAGCAGGGTTTCGGCCAATAAGCAGTTCTTC.

The CDR3 protein is CASSSGTSQTEQFF. Here the CDR3 DNA reads TGTGCCAGCAGCTCCGGGACTAGTCAGACTGAGCAGTTCTTC. V is TRBV5-5 and J is TRBJ2-1, with TRBD2 matching over 8 bases. This CDR3 has 14 amino acids. CDR1 and CDR2 (germline): SGHKS, YYEKEE (reference sequence). Trimming removed 3 bases from V and 9 bases from J; junction bases left unmatched: 8. Filled out from reference TRBV5-5 and TRBJ2-1, the complete variable domain reads DAGVTQSPTHLIKTRGQQVTLRCSPISGHKSVSWYQQVLGQGPQFIFQYYEKEERGRGNFPDRFSARQFPNYSSELNVNALLLGDSALYLCASSSGTSQTEQFFGPGTRLTVL.

Comments on this clonotype: One base away lies a much larger clone, so this may be a sequencing read error. The chain carries TRBV10-2 and TRBJ1-1; D may be TRBD1 (6 bases). The CDR3 totals 13 residues. The V and J ends lost 6 bases and 5 bases respectively, with 13 bases between them. CDR1 WSHSY and CDR2 SAAADI come from the germline V gene. CDR3 sequence reads: CASSDDRYTEAFF. The CDR3 nucleotides read TGCGCCAGCAGCGACGACAGGTATACTGAAGCTTTCTTT.

In regard to this clonotype: A read error may be the cause here, since a much bigger clone is one base away. This sequence joins TRBV6-6 and TRBJ2-1; no firm D call. Germline V lookup: CDR1 MNHNY, CDR2 SVGAGI (reference sequence). The CDR3 consists of 17 residues. With 0 bases removed from V and 10 bases from J, the gap between germline ends came to 22 bases. CDR3 in DNA: TGTGCCAGCAGTTACTCGAGCGTTTCGAGATTGCCCTACGAGCAGTTCTTC. Protein sequence: CASSYSSVSRLPYEQFF.

Comment on this clonotype: A much larger clone sits a single nucleotide away, making a read error possible. The chain uses TRBV10-2 and TRBJ1-6; D is undetermined. Germline V lookup: CDR1 WSHSY, CDR2 SAAADI. This CDR3 spans 15 amino acids. This CDR3 is CASSVSDSYDSPLHF. The DNA of the CDR3 is TGTGCCAGCAGTGTTTCGGACTCCTATGATTCGCCCCTCCACTTT.

This clonotype occurred many times. One end of the junction fails to match germline, which may point to a read error. CDR3 loop: CASSSAGGDYDEQFF. For the CDR3, the DNA is TGTGCCAGCTCATCCGCGGGGGGGGACTACGATGAGCAGTTCTTC. The chain is built from TRBV18 and TRBJ2-1, with 9 bases identical to TRBD2. The CDR3 spans 15 residues. Germline V CDR1 and CDR2: KGHSH, LQKENI. The full variable domain, completed using reference TRBV18 and TRBJ2-1, is NAGVMQNPRHLVRRRGQEARLRCSPMKGHSHVYWYRQLPEEGLKFMVYLQKENIIDESGMPKERFSAEFPKEGPSILRIQQVVRGDSAAYFCASSSAGGDYDEQFFGPGTRLTVL.

As concerns this clonotype: This could be a read error, since a much larger clone is one nucleotide away. This chain joins TRBV12-3 or TRBV12-4 and TRBJ1-5; D is perhaps TRBD1 (5 bases). This CDR3 has 14 residues. The CDR3 DNA reads as TGTGACAGCAGTTTAAGGCCAGGGTATCAGCCCCAGCATTTT. Encoded protein: CDSSLRPGYQPQHF.

This clonotype has a count of ten or more. The chain couples TRBV4-3 to TRBJ2-1; tentatively, D is TRBD1 or TRBD2 (5 bases each). This CDR3 region has 17 residues. Germline CDR1 is LGHNA and CDR2 is YSLEER. V was shortened by 2 bases and J by 4 bases, with 18 bases between the two germline ends. The CDR3 is CASSQNPGTGAYNEQFF. The CDR3 DNA is TGCGCCAGCAGCCAAAACCCCGGGACGGGTGCTTACAATGAGCAGTTCTTC.

Note on this clonotype: At one boundary the junction diverges from the germline segment, which might be a read error. The chain couples TRBV6-5 to TRBJ1-6; D uncertain. In germline, CDR1 is MNHEY, CDR2 SVGAGI. This CDR3 has 14 residues. The CDR3 DNA follows: TGTGCCAGCAGTTACAGGGCAGTAGATTCACTCCTCCACTTT. This translates into CASSYRAVDSLLHF.

The chain couples TRBV19 to TRBJ2-1, with D perhaps matching TRBD2 (5 bases). The CDR3 spans 13 residues. The V end was cut by 5 bases, the J end by 10 bases, with 15 bases between. Germline CDR1 reads LNHDA; CDR2 reads SQIVND (reference sequence). The CDR3 loop is CASSPRRFWEQFF. As DNA, the CDR3 is TGTGCCAGTAGTCCCAGGAGGTTTTGGGAGCAGTTCTTC.

This clonotype has more than one count but fewer than ten. The gene calls are TRBV5-4 and TRBJ2-2; D tentatively reads TRBD1 or TRBD2 (6 bases each). V lost 0 bases and J lost 5, with 17 bases in between. CDR1 is SGHNT, CDR2 YYREEE, per germline (reference sequence). The length of the CDR3 is 17 residues. DNA of the CDR3: TGTGCCAGCAGCTTGGGAGGCCAAGGGGGGAATACCGGGGAGCTGTTTTTT. Translating it yields CASSLGGQGGNTGELFF. The full variable domain, completed using reference TRBV5-4 and TRBJ2-2, is ETGVTQSPTHLIKTRGQQVTLRCSSQSGHNTVSWYQQALGQGPQFIFQYYREEENGRGNFPPRFSGLQFPNYSSELNVNALELDDSALYLCASSLGGQGGNTGELFFGEGSRLTVL.

This clonotype was counted ten times or more. The genes are TRBV20-1 and TRBJ2-3, with 10 positions matching TRBD1. J lost 7 bases, V lost 3 bases, and 7 bases had no gene match. This CDR3 contains 14 residues. The germline CDR1 and CDR2 sequences are DFQATT and SNEGSKA (reference sequence). Here the CDR3 DNA reads TGCAGTGCTAGTACGACAGGGGGCGCGAATACGCAGTATTTT. Protein: CSASTTGGANTQYF.

Comments on this clonotype: A single base separates this from a much larger clone, so it may be a read error. The chain carries TRBV4-1 and TRBJ2-5, with D possibly TRBD1 on 6 matching bases. This CDR3 spans 15 amino acids. Germline CDR1 is MGHRA and CDR2 is YSYEKL. CDR3 in DNA: TGCGCCAGCAGCCAAGGACGGGGCGCAGGGGAGACCAAGTACTTC. This translates into CASSQGRGAGETKYF.

This clonotype was recorded at least ten times. This chain connects TRBV6-2 or TRBV6-3 to TRBJ2-1; tentative D call: TRBD2 (6 bases). Looked up from germline, CDR1 is MNHEY and CDR2 is SVGEGT. The V end was cut by 2 bases, the J end by 4 bases, with 30 bases between. CDR3 length: 21 amino acids. CDR3 region: CASSYRQEGWISGWVYNEQFF. The CDR3, as DNA: TGTGCCAGCAGTTACAGGCAGGAGGGGTGGATCAGCGGATGGGTGTACAATGAGCAGTTCTTC.

This clonotype was seen at least ten times. The chain employs TRBV20-1 and TRBJ2-1; tentatively, D is TRBD2 (5 bases). The CDR3 runs 12 residues. Germline CDR1 reads DFQATT; CDR2 reads SNEGSKA (reference sequence). Trimming shortened V by 5 bases and J by 5 bases, and 10 bases separated the two germline ends. CDR3 protein: CSAGLWDNEQFF. Here the CDR3 DNA reads TGCAGTGCTGGACTGTGGGACAATGAGCAGTTCTTC.

This clonotype was counted ten times or more. CDR3 DNA sequence: TGTGCCAGCAGCTTAATCGCTTTAACCCAGTATTTT. Translated, it gives CASSLIALTQYF. This chain joins TRBV7-6 and TRBJ2-3, with D unresolved. The CDR3 totals 12 residues. CDR1 SGHVS and CDR2 FNYEAQ come from the germline V gene. Trimming removed 2 bases at V and 12 bases at J, with 12 bases between.

V and J are TRBV20-1 and TRBJ1-1; D call uncertain. V shed 5 bases and J shed 6 bases, with 16 bases lying between them. Germline V lookup: CDR1 DFQATT, CDR2 SNEGSKA (reference sequence). The CDR3 sequence is 13 residues long. CDR3 amino acids: CSAPSLAGPEAFF. CDR3 sequence (DNA): TGCAGTGCTCCATCTTTGGCCGGGCCTGAAGCTTTCTTT.

For this clonotype: One end of the junction is discordant with germline, which a read error may explain. This chain connects TRBV28 to TRBJ2-5; perhaps TRBD2 as D (6 bases). The CDR3 loop spans 13 amino acids. The V gene's germline CDR1 is MDHEN and CDR2 SYDVKM. CDR3 residues: CSSSSGTLDTQYF. The DNA of the CDR3 is TGTTCCAGCAGTTCCGGGACTCTGGATACCCAGTACTTC.

Notes on this clonotype: This sequence may be a read error, since a much larger clone differs from it by one base. The V and J genes are TRBV2 and TRBJ1-5; a weak D match, TRBD1 (5 bases). The CDR3 covers 14 residues. Germline V gives CDR1 SNHLY, CDR2 FYNNEI. The CDR3 DNA reads as TGTGCCAGCAGTGAGAGAGGGGTACCTGGCCCCCAGCGTTTT. As protein: CASSERGVPGPQRF.

This clonotype was seen ten or more times. The rearrangement joins TRBV24-1 to TRBJ2-5, with 9 positions matching TRBD1. Germline CDR1 KGHDR, CDR2 SFDVKD. The CDR3 totals 17 residues. Trimming removed 3 bases from V and 0 bases from J; junction bases left unmatched: 7. This CDR3 reads CATSDGTGREYQETQYF. As DNA, the CDR3 is TGTGCCACCAGTGATGGGACAGGGAGGGAGTACCAAGAGACCCAGTACTTC.

This clonotype has ten or more counts. The V call is TRBV3-1, the J call TRBJ2-1, with TRBD2 identical over 10 bases. V lost 4 bases, J lost 3 bases, and 3 bases stayed unmatched. The CDR3 has 15 residues. Germline CDR1 reads LGHDT; CDR2 reads YNNKEL (reference sequence). The CDR3 DNA sequence: TGTGCCAGCAGCCCCGGGACTAGCGTCTACAATGAGCAGTTCTTC. Encoded protein: CASSPGTSVYNEQFF.

Ten or more counts support this clonotype. This chain uses TRBV10-3 with TRBJ1-5; D is possibly TRBD1 (6 bases). With 7 bases removed from V and 4 bases from J, the gap between germline ends came to 11 bases. Germline-derived CDR1 and CDR2 are ENHRY and SYGVKD. The CDR3 is 13 amino acids. The CDR3 nucleotides are TGTGCCATCAAGGGGGAGGCGAATCAGCCCCAGCATTTT. Translation gives CAIKGEANQPQHF.

As for this clonotype: The junction departs from germline at one end; a sequencing error may be responsible. The gene calls are TRBV5-1 and TRBJ1-2; possibly TRBD1 for D (6 bases). CDR1 SGHRS and CDR2 YFSETQ come from the germline V gene. This CDR3 is built from 14 residues. The CDR3 region has the DNA TGCGCCAGCAGTCTGGAGGGGACAACAGATGGCTACATCTTC. It yields the protein CASSLEGTTDGYIF.